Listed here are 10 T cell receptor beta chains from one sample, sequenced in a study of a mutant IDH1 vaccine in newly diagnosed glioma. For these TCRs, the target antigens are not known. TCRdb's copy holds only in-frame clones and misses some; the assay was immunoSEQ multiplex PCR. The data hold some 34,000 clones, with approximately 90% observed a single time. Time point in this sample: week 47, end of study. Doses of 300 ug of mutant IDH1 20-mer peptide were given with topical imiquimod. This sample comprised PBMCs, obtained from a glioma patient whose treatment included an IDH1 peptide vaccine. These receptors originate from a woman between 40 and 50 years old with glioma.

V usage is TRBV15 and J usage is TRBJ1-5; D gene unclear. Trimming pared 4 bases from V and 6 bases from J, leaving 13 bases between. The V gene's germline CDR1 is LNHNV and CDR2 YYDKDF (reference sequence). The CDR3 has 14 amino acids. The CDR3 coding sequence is TGTGCCACCAGCAATATTGGGGTGGCTCAGCCCCAGCATTTT. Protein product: CATSNIGVAQPQHF.

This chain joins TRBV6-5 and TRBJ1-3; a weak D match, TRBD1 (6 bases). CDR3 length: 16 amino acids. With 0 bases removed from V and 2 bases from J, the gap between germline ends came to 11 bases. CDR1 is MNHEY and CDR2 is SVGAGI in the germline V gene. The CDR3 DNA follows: TGTGCCAGCAGTTACTCGACCAGGGGCGCTGGAAACACCATATATTTT. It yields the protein CASSYSTRGAGNTIYF.

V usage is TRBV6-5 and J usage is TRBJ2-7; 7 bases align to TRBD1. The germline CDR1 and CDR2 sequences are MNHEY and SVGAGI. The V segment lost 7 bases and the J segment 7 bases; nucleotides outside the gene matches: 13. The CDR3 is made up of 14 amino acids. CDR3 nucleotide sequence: TGTGCCAGCACCCGAGAGGGGGCTGAGGGTGAGCAGTACTTC. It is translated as CASTREGAEGEQYF.

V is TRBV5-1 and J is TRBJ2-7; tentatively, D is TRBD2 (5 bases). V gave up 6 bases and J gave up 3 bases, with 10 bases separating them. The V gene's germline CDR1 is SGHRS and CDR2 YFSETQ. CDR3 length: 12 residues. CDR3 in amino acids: CASNLGDYEQYF. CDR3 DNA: TGCGCCAGCAACCTCGGGGACTACGAGCAGTACTTC.

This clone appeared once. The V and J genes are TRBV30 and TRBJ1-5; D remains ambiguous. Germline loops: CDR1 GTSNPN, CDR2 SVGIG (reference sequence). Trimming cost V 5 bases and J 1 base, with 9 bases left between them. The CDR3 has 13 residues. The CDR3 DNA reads TGTGCCTGGTCCGAATCGAGCAATCAGCCCCAGCATTTT. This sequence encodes CAWSESSNQPQHF. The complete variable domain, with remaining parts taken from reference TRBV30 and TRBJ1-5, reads SQTIHQWPATLVQPVGSPLSLECTVEGTSNPNLYWYRQAAGRGLQLLFYSVGIGQISSEVPQNLSASRPQDRQFILSSKKLLLSDSGFYLCAWSESSNQPQHFGDGTRLSIL.

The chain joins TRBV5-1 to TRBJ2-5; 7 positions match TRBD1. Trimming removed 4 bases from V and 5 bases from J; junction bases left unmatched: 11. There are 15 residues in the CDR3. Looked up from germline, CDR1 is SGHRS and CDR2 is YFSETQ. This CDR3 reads CASSRGTAEGETQYF. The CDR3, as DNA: TGCGCCAGCAGCAGAGGGACAGCGGAAGGCGAGACCCAGTACTTC.

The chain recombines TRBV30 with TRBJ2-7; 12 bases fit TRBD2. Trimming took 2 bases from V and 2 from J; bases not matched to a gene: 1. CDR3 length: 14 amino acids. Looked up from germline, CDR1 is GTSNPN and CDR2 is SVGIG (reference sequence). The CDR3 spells CAWSRLAGAYEQYF. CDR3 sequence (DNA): TGTGCCTGGAGTAGACTAGCGGGAGCCTACGAGCAGTACTTC.

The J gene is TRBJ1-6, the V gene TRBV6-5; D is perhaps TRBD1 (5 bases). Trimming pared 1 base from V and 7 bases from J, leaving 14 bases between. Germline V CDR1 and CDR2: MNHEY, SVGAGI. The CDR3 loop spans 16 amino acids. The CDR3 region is CASSYWVSGGNSPLHF. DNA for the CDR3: TGTGCCAGCAGTTACTGGGTTTCGGGGGGGAATTCACCCCTCCACTTT.

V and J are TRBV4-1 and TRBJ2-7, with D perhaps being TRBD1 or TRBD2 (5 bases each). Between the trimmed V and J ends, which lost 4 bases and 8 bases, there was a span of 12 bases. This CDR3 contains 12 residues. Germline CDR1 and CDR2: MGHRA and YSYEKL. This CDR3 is CASSLGRGQQYF. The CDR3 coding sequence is TGCGCCAGCAGCCTGGGACGGGGCCAGCAGTACTTC.

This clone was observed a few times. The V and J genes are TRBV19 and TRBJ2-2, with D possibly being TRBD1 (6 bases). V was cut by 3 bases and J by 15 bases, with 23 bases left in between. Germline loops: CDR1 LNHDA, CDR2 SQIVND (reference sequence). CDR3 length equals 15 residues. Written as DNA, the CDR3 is TGTGCCAGTAGTATGCTGGGCCAGGGACACGGTATCGTGTTTTTT. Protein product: CASSMLGQGHGIVFF.